This TCR beta chain was captured by sequencing in a study of cytomegalovirus exposure and HLA in healthy donors. This CDR3 has 18 residues. Vbeta (60) and Jbeta (13) primers were used in the PCR. Produced via immunoSEQ multiplex PCR; TCRdb's table is partial and in-frame only. The sample shows over 110,000 clones, around three quarters of them seen only once. Findings and caveats of the study: Among the most significant clusters, several appeared linked to common viral pathogens in a later analysis. Prior analysis indicated that the majority of TCR beta V segments exhibited productivity approximately 87% or approximately 30% of the time.

Regarding this clone: Its antigen is currently unknown.

This clonotype originated in a man aged 18 to 35 in good health and CMV-seronegative. The sample was PBMCs. This sequence joins TRBV21-1 and TRBJ1-1; the D call TRBD1 from the table was never checked on the DNA. TRBV21-1 is reported as a pseudogene. CDR3 bases: TGTGCCAGCAGCAAAGGAGGGTGGACAGGGGTAATGAACACTGAAGCTTTCTTT. Translation: CASSKGGWTGVMNTEAFF.